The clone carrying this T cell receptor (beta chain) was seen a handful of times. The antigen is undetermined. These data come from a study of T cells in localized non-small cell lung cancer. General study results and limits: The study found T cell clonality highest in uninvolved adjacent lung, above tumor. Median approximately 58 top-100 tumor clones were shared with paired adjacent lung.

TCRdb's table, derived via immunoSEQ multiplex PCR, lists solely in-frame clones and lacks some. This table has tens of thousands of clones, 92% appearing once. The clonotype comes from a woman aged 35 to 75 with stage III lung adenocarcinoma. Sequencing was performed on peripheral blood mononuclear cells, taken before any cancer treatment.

The CDR3 sequence: CATSTGDPNQPQHF. For the CDR3, the DNA is TGTGCCACCAGCACAGGGGACCCCAATCAGCCCCAGCATTTT. The chain has TRBV10-3 and TRBJ1-5; TRBD1 matches 7 bases. V was clipped by 10 bases and J by 3 bases; unmatched bases: 9. Germline V CDR1 and CDR2: ENHRY, SYGVKD. This CDR3 spans 14 amino acids.